A single sample is the source of the 14 T cell receptor beta chains below, sequenced in a study of OX40 agonist ivuxolimab in advanced cancers. Repertoires were generated with immunoSEQ multiplex PCR, while TCRdb's copy carries only in-frame clones and drops some. The sample contains 52,000 or so clones, around four fifths of which appear only once. The material was CD4+ or CD8+ T cells sorted from blood, obtained in a trial of the OX40 agonist ivuxolimab. The receptors stem from an adult with an advanced solid tumor such as melanoma, head and neck, liver or kidney cancer.

This chain links TRBV7-2 with TRBJ1-1; D gene ambiguous. V was shortened by 1 base and J by 1 base, with 4 bases between the two germline ends. The CDR3 consists of 13 residues. Looked up from germline, CDR1 is SGHTA and CDR2 is FQGNSA. The CDR3 spells CASSLDRNTEAFF. CDR3 nucleotides: TGTGCCAGCAGCTTAGACAGGAACACTGAAGCTTTCTTT.

This chain connects TRBV4-3 to TRBJ1-4; the D gene is possibly TRBD1 (5 bases). V was pared by 0 bases and J by 11 bases, with 16 bases between. This CDR3 has 15 amino acids. Germline V gene lookup returns CDR1 LGHNA and CDR2 YSLEER. The CDR3 DNA reads TGCGCCAGCAGCCAAGAACGGTGGGGGATGAGGAAACTGTTTTTT. It is translated as CASSQERWGMRKLFF.

The gene calls are TRBV28 and TRBJ1-6; 7 nucleotides line up with TRBD1. Looked up from germline, CDR1 is MDHEN and CDR2 is SYDVKM. V lost 5 bases, J lost 7 bases, and 11 bases stayed unmatched. CDR3 size: 16 residues. For the CDR3, the DNA is TGTGCCAGCAGTCCTCCCCCTGGGACAGTGAATTCACCCCTCCACTTT. This encodes CASSPPPGTVNSPLHF.

Notes on this clone: Other DNA sequences of this sample code for an identical CDR3. The CDR3 DNA sequence: TGTGCCAGCAGCCTAGGGAAGACAGCCTCTAACTATGGCTACACCTTC. Amino acids: CASSLGKTASNYGYTF. The chain is built from TRBV7-9 and TRBJ1-2; weak D call: TRBD1 (5 bases). Per germline, CDR1 SEHNR and CDR2 FQNEAQ (reference sequence). The CDR3 is 16 residues long. Trimming stripped 5 bases from V and 0 bases from J, with 16 bases between. Supplemented by reference TRBV7-9 and TRBJ1-2, the full variable domain reads DTGVSQNPRHKITKRGQNVTFRCDPISEHNRLYWYRQTLGQGPEFLTYFQNEAQLEKSRLLSDRFSAERPKGSFSTLEIQRTEQGDSAMYLCASSLGKTASNYGYTFGSGTRLTVV.

The rearrangement joins TRBV7-8 to TRBJ2-5; D tentatively reads TRBD1 or TRBD2 (5 bases each). Between the trimmed V and J ends, which lost 8 bases and 1 base, there was a span of 14 bases. This CDR3 is built from 14 residues. Per germline, CDR1 SGHVS and CDR2 FQNEAQ. The CDR3 is CASHYLGVQETQYF. The CDR3 DNA reads as TGTGCCAGCCATTACCTGGGGGTCCAAGAGACCCAGTACTTC.

This rearrangement joins TRBV28 to TRBJ2-1; 9 bases align to TRBD2. The germline gives CDR1 MDHEN, CDR2 SYDVKM. This CDR3 is built from 15 residues. V shed 4 bases and J 5 bases; nucleotides not matched to a gene: 6. The CDR3 sequence: CASSSYSGGHNEQFF. For the CDR3, the DNA is TGTGCCAGCAGTTCTTATAGCGGGGGCCACAATGAGCAGTTCTTC.

This clone was counted between two and nine times. This chain uses TRBV11-2 with TRBJ2-7; no clear D. Trimming left V 8 bases short and J 1 base short, with 15 bases between. CDR3 length: 14 amino acids. Germline V CDR1 and CDR2: SGHAT, FQNNGV. The CDR3 DNA reads as TGTGCCAGCTCAAAAGGTACAGAATCCTACGAGCAGTACTTC. Translated: CASSKGTESYEQYF. The variable domain in full, completed from reference TRBV11-2 and TRBJ2-7, reads EAGVAQSPRYKIIEKRQSVAFWCNPISGHATLYWYQQILGQGPKLLIQFQNNGVVDDSQLPKDRFSAERLKGVDSTLKIQPAKLEDSAVYLCASSKGTESYEQYFGPGTRLTVT.

This sequence joins TRBV11-3 and TRBJ1-6; D is unresolved. V shed 4 bases and J shed 7 bases, with 14 bases lying between them. This CDR3 spans 15 amino acids. Germline V gene lookup returns CDR1 SGHNT and CDR2 YENEEA. CDR3 loop: CASSSGGQTNSPLHF. DNA of the CDR3: TGTGCCAGCAGCTCAGGAGGGCAGACGAATTCACCCCTCCACTTT.

The V and J genes are TRBV5-1 and TRBJ2-5; the match to TRBD2 covers 14 bases. V lost 0 bases to trimming and J lost 5 bases; unmatched junction nucleotides: 6. Germline V CDR1 and CDR2: SGHRS, YFSETQ. The CDR3 covers 17 residues. The CDR3 loop reads CASSLGLAGGPTETQYF. CDR3 nucleotides: TGCGCCAGCAGCTTGGGACTAGCGGGGGGGCCGACGGAGACCCAGTACTTC.

The V call is TRBV5-1, the J call TRBJ2-7, with 9 positions matching TRBD1. Germline V CDR1 and CDR2: SGHRS, YFSETQ. The ends lost 6 bases at V and 4 bases at J; junction bases unmatched: 11. There are 15 residues in the CDR3. The DNA for the CDR3 is TGCGCCAGCACGTTAACGGGACAGGGTGGATACGAGCAGTACTTC. This gives the protein CASTLTGQGGYEQYF.

This clone was detected only once. The chain employs TRBV7-9 and TRBJ2-1; D possibly matches TRBD1 or TRBD2 (5 bases each). CDR1 and CDR2 from the germline V gene are SEHNR and FQNEAQ (reference sequence). This CDR3 contains 12 residues. Trimming took off 7 bases at V and 6 bases at J, with 10 bases between the two ends. DNA of the CDR3: TGTGCCAGCATACCCGGGACCAATGAGCAGTTCTTC. It is translated as CASIPGTNEQFF.

The chain employs TRBV19 and TRBJ2-6, with TRBD1 identical over 10 bases. In germline, CDR1 is LNHDA, CDR2 SQIVND (reference sequence). The CDR3 spans 17 residues. Unmatched junction bases numbered 7, after V lost 6 bases and J lost 2 bases. The CDR3 bases are TGTGCCAGTAGGGCCGGGACAGGGGATCCTGGGGCCAACGTCCTGACTTTC. Translated: CASRAGTGDPGANVLTF.

The chain recombines TRBV5-1 with TRBJ2-5; 7 bases map to TRBD2. V dropped 4 bases and J dropped 2; count of bases not matched to a gene: 5. CDR3 length: 14 residues. Germline loops: CDR1 SGHRS, CDR2 YFSETQ. The CDR3 nucleotides are TGCGCCAGCAGCCTAGCGGTCTTGCAAGAGACCCAGTACTTC. Protein product: CASSLAVLQETQYF.

The gene calls are TRBV9 and TRBJ2-7; TRBD1 agrees at 7 bases. The CDR3 sequence is 15 residues long. The germline CDR1 and CDR2 sequences are SGDLS and YYNGEE. J gave up 7 bases and V 4 bases, and 14 bases lay outside the gene matches. The CDR3 sequence: CASSPNLQGTWEQYF. The CDR3 nucleotides read TGTGCCAGCAGCCCTAACTTACAGGGGACCTGGGAGCAGTACTTC. Full variable domain (missing parts from reference TRBV9 and TRBJ2-7): DSGVTQTPKHLITATGQRVTLRCSPRSGDLSVYWYQQSLDQGLQFLIQYYNGEERAKGNILERFSAQQFPDLHSELNLSSLELGDSALYFCASSPNLQGTWEQYFGPGTRLTVT.